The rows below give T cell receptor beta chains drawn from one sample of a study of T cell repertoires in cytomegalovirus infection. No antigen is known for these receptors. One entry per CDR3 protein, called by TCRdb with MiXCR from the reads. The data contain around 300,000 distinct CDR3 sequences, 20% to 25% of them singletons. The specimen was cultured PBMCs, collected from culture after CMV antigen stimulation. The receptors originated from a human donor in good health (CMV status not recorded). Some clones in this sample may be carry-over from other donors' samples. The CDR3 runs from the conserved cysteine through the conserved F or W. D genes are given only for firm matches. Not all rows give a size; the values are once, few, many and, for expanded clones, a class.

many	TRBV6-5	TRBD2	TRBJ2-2	TGTGCCAGCAGTTATACGGCTAGCGGGGCCTACACCGGGGAGCTGTTTTTT	CASSYTASGAYTGELFF
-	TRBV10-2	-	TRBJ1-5	TGCGCCACTAGAGGACCGGGCAATCAGCCCCAGCATTTT	CATRGPGNQPQHF
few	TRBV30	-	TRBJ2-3	TGTGCCTGGAGTGTGGGTAGTAGAGCCTCCACAGATACGCAGTATTTT	CAWSVGSRASTDTQYF
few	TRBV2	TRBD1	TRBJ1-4	TGTGCCAGCAGTGATGACAGGGGGAACGAAAAACTGTTTTTT	CASSDDRGNEKLFF
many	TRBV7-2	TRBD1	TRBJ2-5	TGTGCCAGCAGCCCGGGACAGGGATCGAGGACCCAGTACTTC	CASSPGQGSRTQYF
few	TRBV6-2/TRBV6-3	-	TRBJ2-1	TGTGCCAGCAAGTTGACTAGGGACCGGGAGCAGTTCTTC	CASKLTRDREQFF
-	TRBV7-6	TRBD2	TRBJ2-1	TGTGCCAGCACCCAGACCGGGGGGACTAGACCGCAGTTCTTC	CASTQTGGTRPQFF
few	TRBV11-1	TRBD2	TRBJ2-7	TGTGCCAGCAGCTTAGGACTAGCGGTTAGCTCCTACGAGCAGTACTTC	CASSLGLAVSSYEQYF
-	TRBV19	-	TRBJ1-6	TGTGCCAGTAGTATTGGGCAGGATAATTCACCCCTCCACTTT	CASSIGQDNSPLHF
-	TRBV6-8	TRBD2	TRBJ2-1	TGTGCCAGCAGTTACCCAAGAGCGGGAGGCAACAATGAGCAGTTCTTC	CASSYPRAGGNNEQFF
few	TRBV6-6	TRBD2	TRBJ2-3	TGTGCCAGCAGTTACTCGCTAGCGGGAGGAGAAGATACGCAGTATTTT	CASSYSLAGGEDTQYF
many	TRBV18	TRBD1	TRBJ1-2	TGTGCCAGCTCACCACCGACAGGGAATGGCTACACCTTC	CASSPPTGNGYTF
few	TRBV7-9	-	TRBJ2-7	TGTGCCAGCAGCTTCCTCCCCTACGAGCAGTACTTC	CASSFLPYEQYF
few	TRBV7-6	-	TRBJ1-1	TGTGCCAGCAGCTCCGGGCCAGGGATGAACACTGAAGCTTTCTTT	CASSSGPGMNTEAFF
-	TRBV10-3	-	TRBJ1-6	TGTGCCATCAAGGAAAGCAGAGAGTCCTATAATTCACCCCTCCACTTT	CAIKESRESYNSPLHF
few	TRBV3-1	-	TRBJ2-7	TGTGCCAGCAGCCAAGTAGAGCGCGAGCAGTACTTC	CASSQVEREQYF
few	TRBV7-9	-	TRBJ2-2	TGTGCCAGCAGCTCCGGGACCACCGGTTTTACCGGGGAGCTGTTTTTT	CASSSGTTGFTGELFF
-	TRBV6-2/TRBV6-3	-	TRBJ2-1	TGTGCCAGCAGCCGAGCGGGACAGGAGTACAATGAGCAGTTCTTC	CASSRAGQEYNEQFF
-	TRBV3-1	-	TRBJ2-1	TGTGCCAGCAGCCAGCGATCAGAGGCCAATGAGCAGTTCTTC	CASSQRSEANEQFF
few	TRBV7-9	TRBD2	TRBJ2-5	TGTGCCAGCGCACTAGCGGAGGGGAAGCAAGAGACCCAGTACTTC	CASALAEGKQETQYF
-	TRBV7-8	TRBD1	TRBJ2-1	TGTGCCAGCAGCTTCCGGGACAGACCTACGGATGAGCAGTTCTTC	CASSFRDRPTDEQFF
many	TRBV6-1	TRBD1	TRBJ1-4	TGTGCCAGCAGGAGAAGGGGGCGAGGGGAGGCAACTAATGAAAAACTGTTTTTT	CASRRRGRGEATNEKLFF
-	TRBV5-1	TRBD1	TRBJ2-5	TGCGCCAGCAGCCCGGACTCCAACAGGGGGCACGAGACCCAGTACTTC	CASSPDSNRGHETQYF
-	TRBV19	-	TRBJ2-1	TGTGCCAGTAGTGCGGCGGGGATCTCCTACAATGAGCAGTTCTTC	CASSAAGISYNEQFF
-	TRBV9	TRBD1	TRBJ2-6	TGTGCCAGCAGCGAAACGACAGGGTCTGGGGCCAACGTCCTGACTTTC	CASSETTGSGANVLTF
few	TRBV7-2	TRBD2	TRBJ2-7	TGTGCCAGCAGCTTTAAAGCGGGAGGGCCCTACGAGCAGTACTTC	CASSFKAGGPYEQYF
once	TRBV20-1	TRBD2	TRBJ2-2	TGCAGTGCTAGATTTAGCGGGAGCGCCGGGGAGCTGTTTTTT	CSARFSGSAGELFF
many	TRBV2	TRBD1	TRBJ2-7	TGTGCCAGCATCAATGACAGGGGGGTCTACGAGCAGTACTTC	CASINDRGVYEQYF
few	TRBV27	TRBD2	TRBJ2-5	TGTGCCAGCACCCCAGGGCAACTAGCGGGAGGGCCAGAGACCCAGTACTTC	CASTPGQLAGGPETQYF
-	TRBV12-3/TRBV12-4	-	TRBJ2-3	TGTGCCAGCAGTCGGAGGGCGGTTAAGGATACGCAGTATTTT	CASSRRAVKDTQYF
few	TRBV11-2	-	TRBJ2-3	TGTGCCAGCAGCTTAGTGGTTATCCTAGCCGGAGTAGAAGATACGCAGTATTTT	CASSLVVILAGVEDTQYF
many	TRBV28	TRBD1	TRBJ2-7	TGTGCCAGCAGTTTCGGGACAGTCCAGCAGTACTTC	CASSFGTVQQYF
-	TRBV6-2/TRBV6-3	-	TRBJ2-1	TGTGCCAGCAGTTACTTCGCCCGAGCTTCTTTCTTC	CASSYFARASFF
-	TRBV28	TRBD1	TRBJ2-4	TGTGCCAGCAGTTTGTTCGGGACAGGGAGGGACATTCAGTACTTC	CASSLFGTGRDIQYF
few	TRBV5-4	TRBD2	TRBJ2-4	TGTGCCAGCAGCCCCCTGGGGGGGGACATTCAGTACTTC	CASSPLGGDIQYF
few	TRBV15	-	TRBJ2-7	TGTGCCACCAGCAGAGATTCCGAAAGCTCCTACGAGCAGTACTTC	CATSRDSESSYEQYF
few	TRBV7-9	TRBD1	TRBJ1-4	TGTGCCAGCACCCAGGACAGGGGTGGTGAAAAACTGTTTTTT	CASTQDRGGEKLFF
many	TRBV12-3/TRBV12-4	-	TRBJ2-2	TGTGCCAGCAGTCCCACAATGGGGAGTAACACCGGGGAGCTGTTTTTT	CASSPTMGSNTGELFF
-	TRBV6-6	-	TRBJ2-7	TGTGCCAGCAGTTACCAACTCGGCCGCGACTTAGGAATCATCTACGAGCAGTACTTC	CASSYQLGRDLGIIYEQYF
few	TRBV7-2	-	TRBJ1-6	TGTGCCAGCAGCTCGGACAGCTCACCCCTCCACTTT	CASSSDSSPLHF
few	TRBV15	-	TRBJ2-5	TGTGCCACCAGCAGAGATAGAGGGGCCCCGGGGACCCAGTACTTC	CATSRDRGAPGTQYF
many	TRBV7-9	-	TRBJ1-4	TGTGCCAGCACTATTAGAGGGAGTTCTAATGAAAAACTGTTTTTT	CASTIRGSSNEKLFF
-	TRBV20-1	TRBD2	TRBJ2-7	TGCAGTGCTAGAGATCGACTAGCGGGGGCTTACTACGAGCAGTACTTC	CSARDRLAGAYYEQYF
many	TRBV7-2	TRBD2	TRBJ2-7	TGTGCCAGCAGCTTACTCGAGGGGAGGGAATCCTACGAGCAGTACTTC	CASSLLEGRESYEQYF